This T cell receptor (beta chain) was sequenced in a study of PD-L1 blockade in urothelial cancer (TCRdb year 2017). About the full investigation: All patients started therapy around 2014 and received atezolizumab 1,200 mg intravenously every 3 weeks. About 85% of the roughly 29 patients were males with bladder-origin urothelial cancer, and about 65% of the 29 reported a prior smoking history. Patients had an ECOG performance status of 0 or 1 and had received between 0 and 3 prior chemotherapy regimens. Blood samples were analyzed 3 weeks after the start of treatment (second dose) and 6 weeks after the start of treatment. Blood samples gave median yields of around 140,000 T cells and 80,000 or so unique TCRs, along with a median clonality of about 0.084. The study was an exploratory multi-omic analysis of somatic, immune and clinical correlates of response to PD-L1 blockade with atezolizumab in urothelial cancer. Pretreatment tumor samples, along with matched peripheral blood collected serially before and after atezolizumab treatment, underwent TCR sequencing. Progression-free survival longer than 6 months counted as durable clinical benefit, and TCR features were additionally tested against both progression-free and overall survival. In the same patients, pretreatment tumors underwent whole exome sequencing and RNA sequencing in addition to TCR sequencing. Durable clinical benefit was achieved by nine patients and was not achieved by 20 patients. Just over 28 patients had pretreatment blood TCR-seq, about 24 had at least one posttreatment blood collection, and about 24 had tumor TCR-seq. Overall study results and their limits: Patients with durable benefit showed greater expansion of tumor-associated TCR clones in peripheral blood 3 weeks after starting treatment (n = 22, p = 0.022). Improved progression-free and overall survival was associated with having pretreatment peripheral blood TCR clonality below the median. Because the sample size was small (n of about 27) and many of the analyses were exploratory, the results are meant to be hypothesis-generating.

Each PCR received spiked-in synthetic TCR analog templates so that absolute template abundance could be estimated from read counts. The immunoSEQ assay used bias-controlled V and J gene primers to amplify TCRbeta CDR3 regions from genomic DNA. Sequencing of rearranged TCRbeta segments was performed at approximately 20X coverage. The original pipeline was this. Sequencing errors were corrected by clustering, and CDR3s were annotated against IMGT so that V, D and J genes could be assigned. Only productive TCRbeta rearrangements were used in downstream analyses, excluding out-of-frame or stop-codon sequences. To compute clonality, Shannon entropy was normalized by the log of the number of unique productive sequences and then subtracted from one. Clones differing between time points or between blood and tumor were identified using Fisher's exact test with Benjamini-Hochberg correction, with an adjusted p below 0.01 applied as the threshold. In TCRdb, the immuneACCESS table is reduced to in-frame sequences with V and J assigned. These tables do not hold every clone; where another copy was compared, an unresolved V gene accounts for under half, and the others remain unexplained. The D gene and trimming were derived from the DNA, and the V and J assignments and clone size from that table. For this sample the table gives more than 75,000 clones, of which more than 85% were detected only once. The ten biggest clones cover approximately 10% of the sample.

The germline V gene sets CDR1 to SGHTA and CDR2 to FQGTGA. CDR3 length: 15 amino acids, cysteine to phenylalanine. Of the read, only the CDR3 DNA is kept; its 45 bases are in frame from base 1. V loses 5 bases of germline sequence and J loses 4 bases, and the interval between the two ends is 18 bases. The cohort comprised fewer than 35 patients with locally advanced or metastatic urothelial carcinoma treated at Memorial Sloan Kettering on a trial protocol. Peripheral blood mononuclear cells were collected pretreatment and during treatment, with between 1 and 8 total time points per patient. The Qiagen DNeasy Blood extraction kit was used to purify genomic DNA from total PBMCs and from tumor samples. PBMCs were collected pretreatment and during treatment and were isolated and stored as previously described. In the case of this clone: Its antigen specificity is not known. One base away there is no much larger clone; base qualities are not given.

The sequence was obtained from a man aged 55 to 70 with urothelial cancer. The chain is encoded by TRBV7-3 joined to TRBJ2-7; perhaps TRBD2 is the D gene, with 6 bases matching. This specimen consisted of PBMCs, obtained around atezolizumab (anti-PD-L1) treatment. The CDR3 protein: CASSPAAGLGYEQYF. The DNA reads TGTGCCAGCAGCCCCGCCGCGGGACTTGGGTACGAGCAGTACTTC.